What follows is one TCR beta chain and its context. What it binds is not known. This entry belongs to a study of human T cells and chemical hapten exposure. For the study at large: Patch tests applied 0.01% DPC to the upper back, read at 6 days. Overall study findings and caveats: Expanded TCRs were compared with controls, and the expanded TCRs formed significantly more large CDR3 similarity clusters.

Time point: pre-sensitization, week 0. Treatment here: therapeutic diphenylcyclopropenone sensitization with weekly scalp DPC. Total RNA was isolated from unfractionated whole blood. Trimming cost V 5 bases and J 4 bases, with 9 bases left between them. CDR3 length equals 12 residues. CDR1 SEHNR and CDR2 FQNEAQ come from the germline V gene (reference sequence). TCRdb independently ran MiXCR on the RACE reads; one entry per CDR3 protein. This sample has more than 300,000 distinct CDR3 sequences; roughly 6% occur once, and the top ten carry more than 8%. Source: whole blood, taken in connection with sensitization to the hapten diphenylcyclopropenone (DPC). This chain links TRBV7-9 with TRBJ2-7; D call uncertain. This receptor was identified in a woman between 18 and 29 years old with alopecia areata. Some clones in this sample may be carry-over from other donors' samples. The CDR3 DNA follows: TGTGCCAGCAGCGCTGGACGGTACGAGCAGTACTTC. It codes for CASSAGRYEQYF.